The sequence of this T cell receptor beta chain was determined in a study of blood T cell repertoires in COVID-19. Overall study context: T cells, B-cell-depleted T cells, or PBMCs provided the cDNA or gDNA that served as material.

Authors' data handling: The authors estimated nucleated cell counts from reference gene primer amplification. Method: immunoSEQ multiplex PCR; TCRdb's copy keeps in-frame clones and lacks some. Clone size and V and J calls were adopted from that table, with D and trimming inferred from the DNA. Of under 250,000 clones in the sample, approximately 80% are singletons; the top ten hold approximately 2%. Germline CDR1 and CDR2: MDHEN and SYDVKM. The CDR3 loop spans 15 amino acids. V trimming: 5 bases; J trimming: 3 bases; junction bases outside the gene matches: 7. This rearrangement joins TRBV28 to TRBJ1-5; 7 nucleotides align to TRBD1. The clonotype originates from a man aged 25 to 45 who had recovered from COVID-19. The material sequenced was peripheral blood. The CDR3 sequence: CASSRKGQPNQPQHF. In nucleotides, the CDR3 is TGTGCCAGCAGTAGAAAGGGACAGCCCAATCAGCCCCAGCATTTT.